This T cell receptor (beta chain) emerged from a study of cytomegalovirus exposure and HLA in healthy donors. PCR used 60 Vbeta primers and 13 Jbeta primers. TCRdb's copy holds only in-frame clones and misses some; the assay was immunoSEQ multiplex PCR. Among around 190,000 clones, around three quarters were seen once, and the ten largest hold less than 2%. V was clipped by 6 bases and J by 5 bases, with 16 bases between them. The length of the CDR3 is 14 residues. Germline CDR1 is MDHEN and CDR2 is SYDVKM. The study, taken as a whole, reports: A few CMV-associated chains were confirmed in vitro to be specific for CMV antigens. A later analysis linked a missense DCLRE1C variant to TCR beta V- and J-gene trimming. For most TCR beta V segments, an earlier analysis put the productive rate at about 90% or about 30% of the time. Later analysis placed DRB1 highest and HLA-C lowest in TCR association rates, which differed by HLA locus.

About this clone itself: The antigen remains unidentified.

The rearrangement uses TRBV28 and TRBJ1-2; D is perhaps TRBD1 (5 bases). This TCR was sampled from a woman aged 18-30 years in good health and CMV-seronegative. The material sequenced was PBMCs. The CDR3 DNA sequence: TGTGCCAGCAGCATACCCAGGGTACAGTATGGCTACACCTTC. It translates to CASSIPRVQYGYTF.